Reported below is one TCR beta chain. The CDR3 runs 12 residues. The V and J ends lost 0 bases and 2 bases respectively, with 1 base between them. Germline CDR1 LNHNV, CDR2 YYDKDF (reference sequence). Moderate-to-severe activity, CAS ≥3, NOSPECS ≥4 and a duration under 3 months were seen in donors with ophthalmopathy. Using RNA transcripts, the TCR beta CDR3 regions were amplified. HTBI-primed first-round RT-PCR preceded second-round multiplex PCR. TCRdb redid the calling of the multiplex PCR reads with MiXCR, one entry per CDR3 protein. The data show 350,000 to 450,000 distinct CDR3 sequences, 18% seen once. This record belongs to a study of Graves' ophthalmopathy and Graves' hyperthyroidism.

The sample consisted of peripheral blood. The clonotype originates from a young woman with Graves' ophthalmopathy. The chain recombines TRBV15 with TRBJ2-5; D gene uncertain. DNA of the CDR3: TGTGCCACCAGCAGAGATCAAGAGACCCAGTACTTC. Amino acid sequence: CATSRDQETQYF. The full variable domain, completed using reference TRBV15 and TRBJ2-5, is DAMVIQNPRYQVTQFGKPVTLSCSQTLNHNVMYWYQQKSSQAPKLLFHYYDKDFNNEADTPDNFQSRRPNTSFCFLDIRSPGLGDTAMYLCATSRDQETQYFGPGTRLLVL.